This TCR beta chain was documented in a study of T cells in Graves' hyperthyroidism and ophthalmopathy. Broader study findings: Ophthalmopathy was predicted by the model a median of approximately six months ahead of onset. Blood shared most expanded thyroid clonotypes above 0.001.

A note on this clonotype: Its antigen is currently unknown.

An absence of ophthalmopathy progression within 18 months meant stable Graves' hyperthyroidism. Patients aged 18 to 65 had newly diagnosed hyperthyroidism that had lasted under 2 months. Germline values: CDR1 SGHRS, CDR2 YFSETQ. V dropped 4 bases and J dropped 2 bases, with 19 bases sitting between them. This CDR3 spans 16 amino acids. RNA transcripts yielded amplified TCR beta CDR3 regions. The TCR CDR3 first-round RT-PCR relied on the HTBI primer set. TCRdb passed the multiplex PCR reads through MiXCR, listing each CDR3 protein once. The sample has approximately 400,000 distinct CDR3 sequences, 15% to 17% seen once; the top ten hold approximately 7.5%.

J is TRBJ2-7 and V is TRBV5-1; D perhaps matches TRBD2 (6 bases). The sequenced sample consisted of blood. This sequence originates from a woman between 18 and 29 years old with Graves' hyperthyroidism. The CDR3: CASSVTSPLHTYEQYF. The CDR3 DNA sequence: TGCGCCAGCAGCGTGACTAGTCCCCTGCACACCTACGAGCAGTACTTC. The whole variable domain, remainder taken from reference TRBV5-1 and TRBJ2-7, is KAGVTQTPRYLIKTRGQQVTLSCSPISGHRSVSWYQQTPGQGLQFLFEYFSETQRNKGNFPGRFSGRQFSNSRSEMNVSTLELGDSALYLCASSVTSPLHTYEQYFGPGTRLTVT.